These 20 T cell receptor beta chains share one sample of origin, sequenced in a study of blood T cell repertoires in COVID-19. Libraries were prepared by immunoSEQ multiplex PCR; TCRdb keeps only in-frame clonotypes and omits some of them. Of 30,000 to 35,000 clones listed, more than 75% are singletons. The sample was peripheral blood. The receptors shown here come from an elderly man with active or convalescent COVID-19.

The genes are TRBV5-1 and TRBJ2-3; maybe TRBD2 (7 bases). Germline V gives CDR1 SGHRS, CDR2 YFSETQ. This CDR3 is 19 amino acids long. V was cut by 0 bases and J by 0 bases, with 20 bases left in between. CDR3 coding DNA: TGCGCCAGCAGCTTGGGGCGCGGGCTAGGGGGGGGAAGCACAGATACGCAGTATTTT. It is translated as CASSLGRGLGGGSTDTQYF.

The CDR3 here is CSAGRARETQYF. The CDR3 DNA reads as TGCAGCGCTGGGAGGGCACGAGAGACCCAGTACTTC. The J gene is TRBJ2-5, the V gene TRBV29-1; TRBD2 agrees at 7 bases. The trim removed 7 bases at V and 4 bases at J, leaving 6 bases unmatched. CDR1 is SQVTM, CDR2 ANQGSEA, per germline. The CDR3 runs to 12 residues.

The chain links TRBV5-1 to TRBJ2-6; D is unresolved. The CDR3 is 16 amino acids. CDR1 and CDR2 from the germline V gene are SGHRS and YFSETQ. V lost 3 bases, J lost 0 bases, and 10 bases lay in between. CDR3 sequence (DNA): TGCGCCAGCAGCTCCAGTCCTGGCTCTGGGGCCAACGTCCTGACTTTC. It specifies CASSSSPGSGANVLTF. The full variable domain, completed using reference TRBV5-1 and TRBJ2-6, is KAGVTQTPRYLIKTRGQQVTLSCSPISGHRSVSWYQQTPGQGLQFLFEYFSETQRNKGNFPGRFSGRQFSNSRSEMNVSTLELGDSALYLCASSSSPGSGANVLTFGAGSRLTVL.

This chain uses TRBV7-2 with TRBJ2-1; TRBD2 agrees at 7 bases. The CDR3 has 15 residues. CDR1 and CDR2 (germline): SGHTA, FQGNSA. J was trimmed by 4 bases and V by 2 bases; bases with no gene match: 5. The CDR3 sequence: CASSLSSGIYNEQFF. CDR3 nucleotide sequence: TGTGCCAGCAGCTTATCTAGCGGAATATACAATGAGCAGTTCTTC.

The CDR3 nucleotides are TGTGCCAGCAGCCAATACGCCAGGGCCTATGGCTACACCTTC. Translation: CASSQYARAYGYTF. The rearrangement joins TRBV14 to TRBJ1-2, with D perhaps TRBD1 (5 bases). Germline lookup yields CDR1 SGHDN and CDR2 FVKESK. Trimming shortened V by 2 bases and J by 4 bases, and 11 bases separated the two germline ends. CDR3 size: 14 residues.

The chain is built from TRBV15 and TRBJ1-2, with 8 nucleotides matching TRBD1. From germline, CDR1 is LNHNV and CDR2 YYDKDF (reference sequence). Losses at the gene ends were 4 bases for V and 1 base for J; bases not matched to a gene: 2. This CDR3 is 14 amino acids long. CDR3 sequence reads: CATSKDRVNYGYTF. CDR3 DNA sequence: TGTGCCACCAGCAAGGACAGGGTTAACTATGGCTACACCTTC.

The chain couples TRBV19 to TRBJ2-5; 10 bases are shared with TRBD2. With V trimmed by 5 bases and J by 5 bases, 8 bases remained unmatched. Germline V lookup: CDR1 LNHDA, CDR2 SQIVND (reference sequence). CDR3 size: 15 residues. The DNA of the CDR3 is TGTGCCAGTAGTCCTAGCGGGAGAGTTCACGAGACCCAGTACTTC. This sequence encodes CASSPSGRVHETQYF. The full variable domain, rest sourced from reference TRBV19 and TRBJ2-5, is DGGITQSPKYLFRKEGQNVTLSCEQNLNHDAMYWYRQDPGQGLRLIYYSQIVNDFQKGDIAEGYSVSREKKESFPLTVTSAQKNPTAFYLCASSPSGRVHETQYFGPGTRLLVL.

To note about this clone: This same CDR3 is encoded by further DNA sequences in the sample. The rearrangement uses TRBV11-3 and TRBJ2-6; TRBD2 might be the D (5 bases). The CDR3 contains 15 residues. CDR1 and CDR2 (germline): SGHNT, YENEEA. V was clipped by 2 bases and J by 2 bases, with 7 bases between them. The CDR3 nucleotides read TGTGCCAGCAGCTTACGAGGGACTGGGGCCAACGTCCTGACTTTC. This codes for CASSLRGTGANVLTF.

The V and J genes are TRBV30 and TRBJ1-4; possible D gene TRBD1, 6 bases. The ends were cut back, 1 base at V and 8 bases at J, with 11 bases in the middle. The CDR3 totals 13 residues. CDR1 GTSNPN and CDR2 SVGIG come from the germline V gene (reference sequence). This chain's CDR3 is CAWSGIGGEKLFF. Written as DNA, the CDR3 is TGTGCCTGGAGTGGTATAGGGGGAGAAAAACTGTTTTTT. The variable domain in full, completed from reference TRBV30 and TRBJ1-4, reads SQTIHQWPATLVQPVGSPLSLECTVEGTSNPNLYWYRQAAGRGLQLLFYSVGIGQISSEVPQNLSASRPQDRQFILSSKKLLLSDSGFYLCAWSGIGGEKLFFGSGTQLSVL.

This clone was counted a few times. The chain couples TRBV3-1 (or the pseudogene TRBV3-2) to TRBJ2-5, with D perhaps matching TRBD2 (6 bases). Trimming pared 4 bases from V and 5 bases from J, leaving 11 bases between. From germline, CDR1 is LGHDT and CDR2 YNNKEL (reference sequence). CDR3 length: 13 amino acids. This CDR3 is CASSPAGRETQYF. The CDR3 DNA reads as TGTGCCAGCAGCCCGGCGGGAAGGGAGACCCAGTACTTC.

The chain carries TRBV10-3 and TRBJ2-3; a weak D match, TRBD1 (6 bases). V lost 2 bases to trimming and J lost 0 bases, with 12 bases between them. The V gene's germline CDR1 is ENHRY and CDR2 SYGVKD. This CDR3 is 16 amino acids long. The CDR3 coding sequence is TGTGCCATCAGTGAGCCTCAAGGACAGAGCACAGATACGCAGTATTTT. Protein sequence: CAISEPQGQSTDTQYF.

V and J are TRBV5-1 and TRBJ2-1; tentative D call: TRBD1 (5 bases). This CDR3 is built from 16 residues. Trimming pared 0 bases from V and 3 bases from J, leaving 13 bases between. The germline gives CDR1 SGHRS, CDR2 YFSETQ. This chain's CDR3 is CASSLEGLDNYNEQFF. Written as DNA, the CDR3 is TGCGCCAGCAGCTTGGAGGGTTTGGACAACTACAATGAGCAGTTCTTC.

The J gene is TRBJ1-4, the V gene TRBV28, with D maybe TRBD1 (6 bases). V lost 2 bases to trimming and J lost 8 bases, with 12 bases between them. The CDR3 runs to 14 residues. CDR1 and CDR2 (germline): MDHEN, SYDVKM. The CDR3 nucleotides are TGTGCCAGCAGTTTAGGGGGCTCAATCGAAAAACTGTTTTTT. It yields the protein CASSLGGSIEKLFF.

The chain is built from TRBV5-1 and TRBJ1-4; D perhaps matches TRBD1 (5 bases). V lost 0 bases to trimming and J lost 7 bases, with 13 bases between them. From germline, CDR1 is SGHRS and CDR2 YFSETQ. This CDR3 is built from 15 residues. This CDR3 is CASSLAGRQGEKLFF. CDR3 nucleotide sequence: TGCGCCAGCAGCTTGGCAGGGCGGCAGGGTGAAAAACTGTTTTTT. The full variable domain, in which reference TRBV5-1 and TRBJ1-4 provide the parts outside the CDR3, is KAGVTQTPRYLIKTRGQQVTLSCSPISGHRSVSWYQQTPGQGLQFLFEYFSETQRNKGNFPGRFSGRQFSNSRSEMNVSTLELGDSALYLCASSLAGRQGEKLFFGSGTQLSVL.

The chain recombines TRBV19 with TRBJ2-1, with 9 positions matching TRBD2. This CDR3 region has 15 residues. Trimming removed 4 bases from V and 4 bases from J; junction bases left unmatched: 5. Germline values: CDR1 LNHDA, CDR2 SQIVND (reference sequence). The CDR3 loop reads CASSKEGLAYNEQFF. The DNA of the CDR3 is TGTGCCAGTAGTAAGGAGGGACTAGCATACAATGAGCAGTTCTTC.

The rearrangement uses TRBV5-5 and TRBJ2-7, with TRBD1 matching over 10 bases. After removal of 4 bases from V and 6 bases from J, the junction contained 7 bases not matched to a gene. Germline CDR1 reads SGHKS; CDR2 reads YYEKEE (reference sequence). CDR3 length: 14 residues. The CDR3 DNA follows: TGTGCCAGCAGCCCCGCCGACAGGGGGCGCGAGCAGTACTTC. Protein product: CASSPADRGREQYF.

This clone was picked up one time. J is TRBJ2-5 and V is TRBV20-1; 8 positions agree with TRBD2. J gave up 4 bases and V 3 bases, and 4 bases lay outside the gene matches. This CDR3 contains 13 residues. Germline V lookup: CDR1 DFQATT, CDR2 SNEGSKA (reference sequence). This CDR3 reads CSASSRGGETQYF. CDR3 bases: TGCAGTGCTAGTTCACGGGGGGGAGAGACCCAGTACTTC.

The chain employs TRBV5-4 and TRBJ2-7; a weak D match, TRBD2 (6 bases). The germline CDR1 and CDR2 sequences are SGHNT and YYREEE (reference sequence). The CDR3 has 15 amino acids. Trimming removed 3 bases from V and 4 bases from J, with 17 bases in between. CDR3 protein: CASSSRGREHYEQYF. The CDR3 DNA reads as TGTGCCAGCAGCTCCCGAGGCCGGGAGCATTACGAGCAGTACTTC.

This clone was detected a few times. The chain employs TRBV20-1 and TRBJ2-7, with a weak D call TRBD2 (5 bases). The CDR3 loop spans 16 amino acids. The ends were cut back, 3 bases at V and 4 bases at J, with 22 bases in the middle. Germline V gives CDR1 DFQATT, CDR2 SNEGSKA (reference sequence). CDR3 sequence: CSASEATGKGRYEQYF. CDR3 bases: TGCAGTGCTAGTGAGGCGACGGGGAAAGGGCGATACGAGCAGTACTTC.

The genes are TRBV28 and TRBJ1-4; 9 nucleotides match TRBD1. V shed 5 bases, J shed 7 bases, and the junction held 11 bases outside the gene matches. The CDR3 spans 16 residues. Germline V gene sequence: CDR1 MDHEN, CDR2 SYDVKM. Here the CDR3 DNA reads TGTGCCAGCAGTCTATCGAGGGACAGGGACGTTGAAAAACTGTTTTTT. Amino acids: CASSLSRDRDVEKLFF.